These 20 T cell receptor beta chains share one sample of origin, sequenced in a study of breast tumors, draining lymph nodes, adjacent tissues. Axillary draining lymph nodes of breast cancer patients supplied the node samples. TCRdb independently ran MiXCR on the multiplex PCR reads; one entry per CDR3 protein. In the table there are 150,000 to 200,000 distinct CDR3 sequences, approximately 30% of which are singletons. The sequenced sample consisted of axillary lymph node tissue. Receptors originate from a female donor with breast cancer. Some clones in this sample may be carry-over from other donors' samples.

This clonotype was seen more than once but under ten times. The rearrangement uses TRBV7-9 and TRBJ2-2, with D unclear. Germline CDR1 is SEHNR and CDR2 is FQNEAQ (reference sequence). Trimming removed 6 bases at V and 8 bases at J, with 10 bases between. This CDR3 comprises 12 residues. CDR3 sequence reads: CASSPEGGELFF. CDR3 in DNA: TGTGCCAGCAGTCCCGAAGGAGGGGAGCTGTTTTTT.

This clonotype came up many times. The rearrangement links TRBV20-1 to TRBJ2-3; TRBD2 agrees at 16 bases. The CDR3 spans 18 residues. CDR1 DFQATT and CDR2 SNEGSKA come from the germline V gene (reference sequence). V was pared by 5 bases and J by 3 bases, with 11 bases of the junction left unmatched. The CDR3: CSAQSGLAGGRVTDTQYF. For the CDR3, the DNA is TGCAGTGCTCAATCGGGACTAGCGGGGGGGCGGGTTACAGATACGCAGTATTTT.

This clonotype was counted ten times or more. The chain combines TRBV18 with TRBJ1-6; D gene ambiguous. Trimming stripped 6 bases from V and 6 bases from J, with 12 bases between. The CDR3 covers 14 residues. Germline CDR1 reads KGHSH; CDR2 reads LQKENI. CDR3 region: CASSPAAANSPLHF. CDR3 coding DNA: TGTGCCAGCTCCCCCGCCGCGGCTAATTCACCCCTCCACTTT.

The rearrangement joins TRBV24-1 to TRBJ1-4; D gene uncertain. The germline V gene encodes CDR1 KGHDR and CDR2 SFDVKD. The germline V and J ends were trimmed by 3 bases and 2 bases, with 3 bases remaining between them. The CDR3 contains 13 residues. The CDR3 loop reads CATSDRTNEKLFF. CDR3 sequence (DNA): TGTGCCACCAGTGATAGGACTAATGAAAAACTGTTTTTT.

The sample holds many counts of this clonotype. The gene calls are TRBV5-1 and TRBJ2-1; weak D call: TRBD2 (5 bases). CDR3 length: 12 residues. Trimming took off 4 bases at V and 6 bases at J, with 8 bases between the two ends. CDR1 and CDR2 from the germline V gene are SGHRS and YFSETQ. The CDR3 sequence is CASSLTSNEQFF. CDR3 in DNA: TGCGCCAGCAGCCTAACTAGCAATGAGCAGTTCTTC.

The V and J genes are TRBV14 and TRBJ2-1, with TRBD2 identical over 8 bases. The V segment lost 4 bases and the J segment 0 bases; nucleotides outside the gene matches: 8. The germline gives CDR1 SGHDN, CDR2 FVKESK. This CDR3 is 17 amino acids long. CDR3 nucleotides: TGTGCCAGCAGCCGGACGGGGGGGGCCGGCTCCTACAATGAGCAGTTCTTC. This codes for CASSRTGGAGSYNEQFF.

Many counts were recorded for this clonotype. The V call is TRBV3-2, the J call TRBJ2-7; TRBD1, the D gene given by the table, was not confirmed from the DNA. TRBV3-2 is a known pseudogene. CDR3 size: 14 residues. CDR3 DNA sequence: TGTGCCAGCAGCCTGATGGGGGGGCCGTACGAGCAGTACTTC. This codes for CASSLMGGPYEQYF.

This clonotype was picked up a small number of times. The genes are TRBV29-1 and TRBJ2-7; TRBD1 is a possible D gene (7 bases). This CDR3 has 12 residues. Between the trimmed V and J ends, which lost 7 bases and 5 bases, there was a span of 15 bases. Germline-derived CDR1 and CDR2 are SQVTM and ANQGSEA. The CDR3 DNA sequence: TGCAGCGGACGAGCAGGGGGGAACGAGCAGTACTTC. It codes for CSGRAGGNEQYF.

This clonotype was counted ten times or more. The chain is built from TRBV9 and TRBJ2-1; D is unresolved. The CDR3 contains 16 residues. V lost 0 bases and J lost 4, with 14 bases in between. Germline V gives CDR1 SGDLS, CDR2 YYNGEE. The CDR3 loop is CASSVAGRTIYNEQFF. DNA for the CDR3: TGTGCCAGCAGCGTAGCTGGCCGGACCATTTACAATGAGCAGTTCTTC.

V and J are TRBV6-1 and TRBJ1-2, with unresolved D. The CDR3 contains 14 residues. CDR1 is MNHNS, CDR2 SASEGT, per germline. V was clipped by 3 bases and J by 4 bases, with 12 bases between them. CDR3 sequence reads: CASSDRRNLYGYTF. The DNA for the CDR3 is TGTGCCAGCAGTGACCGCAGGAATCTCTATGGCTACACCTTC.

As concerns this clonotype: This may be a read error, as it is one base from a much larger clone. In DNA, the CDR3 is TGTGCCAGCAGTTACCTCGAGACAGGCGGCCTTCAAAACATTCAGTACTTC. It encodes CASSYLETGGLQNIQYF. The chain is built from TRBV2 and TRBJ2-4; TRBD1 is a possible D gene (6 bases). Germline lookup yields CDR1 SNHLY and CDR2 FYNNEI. V shed 5 bases and J shed 5 bases, with 22 bases lying between them. The CDR3 contains 17 residues.

This clonotype was detected many times. V and J are TRBV5-6 and TRBJ2-7, with TRBD1 matching over 10 bases. The length of the CDR3 is 14 residues. Germline CDR1 is SGHDT and CDR2 is YYEEEE. J was trimmed by 7 bases and V by 4 bases; bases with no gene match: 8. DNA for the CDR3: TGTGCCAGCAGCCTGGGACAGGGGCAAGGGGAGCAGTACTTC. It is translated as CASSLGQGQGEQYF.

This clonotype was observed at least ten times. This sequence joins TRBV4-2 and TRBJ1-4; D unclear. The CDR3 is 13 amino acids. V was trimmed by 4 bases and J by 10 bases, leaving 13 bases between them. Germline values: CDR1 LGHNA, CDR2 YNFKEQ. The CDR3 reads CASSPISIRKLFF. The CDR3 DNA reads TGTGCCAGCAGCCCCATTTCGATAAGAAAACTGTTTTTT.

The sample holds many counts of this clonotype. The chain has TRBV19 and TRBJ2-2; D might be TRBD1 (5 bases). V was trimmed by 7 bases and J by 4 bases, leaving 16 bases between them. There are 15 residues in the CDR3. Germline CDR1 is LNHDA and CDR2 is SQIVND (reference sequence). The CDR3 is CASNQGPLPTGELFF. The CDR3 region has the DNA TGTGCCAGTAATCAGGGCCCTCTGCCCACCGGGGAGCTGTTTTTT.

For this clonotype: This may come from a read error, since a much larger clone is one base off. The chain employs TRBV28 and TRBJ1-2; D gene unclear. The length of the CDR3 is 16 residues. Germline CDR1 MDHEN, CDR2 SYDVKM. The CDR3 reads CASSASGPRVRSGYAF. The CDR3 DNA follows: TGTGCCAGCAGTGCGAGCGGGCCTAGGGTACGAAGTGGCTACGCCTTC.

A remark on this clonotype: Germline and junction disagree at one end, which may indicate a read error. The rearrangement joins TRBV14 to TRBJ2-3; 10 bases are a match to TRBD2. The length of the CDR3 is 12 residues. Germline V gene lookup returns CDR1 SGHDN and CDR2 FVKESK. CDR3 sequence (DNA): TGTGCCAGCAGCCAAGATCGGATACTAGCGGGGTTT. This encodes CASSQDRILAGF.

There are many counts of this clonotype. The V call is TRBV28, the J call TRBJ2-3; the D is unclear. The CDR3 has 14 residues. Trimming left V 5 bases short and J 0 bases short, with 9 bases between. Germline CDR1 is MDHEN and CDR2 is SYDVKM. The CDR3 spells CASSPQISTDTQYF. In DNA, the CDR3 is TGTGCCAGCAGTCCCCAGATAAGCACAGATACGCAGTATTTT.

The CDR3 DNA is TGTGCCACCAGTGATTTGGACAAGCGGGGGGGCAATGAGCAGTTCTTC. As protein: CATSDLDKRGGNEQFF. The chain carries TRBV24-1 and TRBJ2-1; the match to TRBD2 covers 10 bases. CDR3 length equals 16 residues. Germline CDR1 is KGHDR and CDR2 is SFDVKD. The V and J ends lost 0 bases and 6 bases, in that order; junction bases with no gene match: 4.

This clonotype was seen ten or more times. CDR3 DNA sequence: TGTGCCCCTGGAAGGGGGCAGGCTAATGAAAAACTGTTTTTT. Amino acid sequence: CAPGRGQANEKLFF. The J gene is TRBJ1-4, the V gene TRBV2; 7 nucleotides line up with TRBD1. The germline gives CDR1 SNHLY, CDR2 FYNNEI. V dropped 11 bases and J dropped 3; count of bases not matched to a gene: 9. CDR3 length: 14 residues. Variable domain in full (rest from reference TRBV2 and TRBJ1-4): EPEVTQTPSHQVTQMGQEVILRCVPISNHLYFYWYRQILGQKVEFLVSFYNNEISEKSEIFDDQFSVERPDGSNFTLKIRSTKLEDSAMYFCAPGRGQANEKLFFGSGTQLSVL.

This clonotype was seen many times. This sequence joins TRBV6-2 or TRBV6-3 and TRBJ2-7; TRBD1 matches at 7 bases. The CDR3 extends over 11 amino acids. CDR1 is MNHEY and CDR2 is SVGEGT in the germline V gene. Trimming removed 5 bases from V and 10 bases from J; junction bases left unmatched: 5. CDR3 sequence (DNA): TGTGCCAGCAGTACCGGACAGGTTCAGTACTTC. Protein: CASSTGQVQYF.